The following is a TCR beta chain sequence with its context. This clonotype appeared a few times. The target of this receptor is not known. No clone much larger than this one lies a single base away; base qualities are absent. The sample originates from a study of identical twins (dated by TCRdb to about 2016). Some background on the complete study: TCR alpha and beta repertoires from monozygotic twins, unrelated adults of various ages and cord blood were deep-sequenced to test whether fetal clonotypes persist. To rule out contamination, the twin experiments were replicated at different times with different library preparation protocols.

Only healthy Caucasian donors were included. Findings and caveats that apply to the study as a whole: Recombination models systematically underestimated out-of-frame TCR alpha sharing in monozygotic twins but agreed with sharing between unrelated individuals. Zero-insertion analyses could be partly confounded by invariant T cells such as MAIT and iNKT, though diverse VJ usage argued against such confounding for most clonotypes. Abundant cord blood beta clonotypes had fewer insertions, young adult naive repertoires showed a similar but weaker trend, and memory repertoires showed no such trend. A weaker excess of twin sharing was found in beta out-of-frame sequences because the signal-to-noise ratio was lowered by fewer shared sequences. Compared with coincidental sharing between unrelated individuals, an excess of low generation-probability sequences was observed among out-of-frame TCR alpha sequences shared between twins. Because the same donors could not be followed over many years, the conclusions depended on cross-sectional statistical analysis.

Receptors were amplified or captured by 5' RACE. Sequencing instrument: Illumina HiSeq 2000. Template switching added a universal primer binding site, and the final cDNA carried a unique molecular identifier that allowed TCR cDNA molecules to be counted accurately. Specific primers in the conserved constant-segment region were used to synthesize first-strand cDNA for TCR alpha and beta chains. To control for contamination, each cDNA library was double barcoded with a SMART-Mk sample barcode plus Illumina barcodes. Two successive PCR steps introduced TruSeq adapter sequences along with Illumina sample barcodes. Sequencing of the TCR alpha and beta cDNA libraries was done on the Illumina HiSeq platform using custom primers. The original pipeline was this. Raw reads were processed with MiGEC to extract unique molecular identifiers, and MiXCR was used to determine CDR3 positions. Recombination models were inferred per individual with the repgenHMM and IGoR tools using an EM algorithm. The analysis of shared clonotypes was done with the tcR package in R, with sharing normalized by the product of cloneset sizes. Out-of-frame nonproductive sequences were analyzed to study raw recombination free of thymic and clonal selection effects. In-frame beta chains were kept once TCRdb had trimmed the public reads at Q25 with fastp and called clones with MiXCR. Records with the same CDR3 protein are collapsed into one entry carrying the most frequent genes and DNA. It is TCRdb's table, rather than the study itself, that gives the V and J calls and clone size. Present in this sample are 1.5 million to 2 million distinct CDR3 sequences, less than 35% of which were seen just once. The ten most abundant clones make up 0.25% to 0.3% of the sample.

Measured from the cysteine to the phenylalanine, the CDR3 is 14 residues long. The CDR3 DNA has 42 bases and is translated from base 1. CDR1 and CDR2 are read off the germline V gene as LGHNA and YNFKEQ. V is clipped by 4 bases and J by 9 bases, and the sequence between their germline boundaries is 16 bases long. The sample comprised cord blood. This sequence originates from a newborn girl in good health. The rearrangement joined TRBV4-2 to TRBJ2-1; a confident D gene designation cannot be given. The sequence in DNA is TGTGCCAGCAGCCTTCTTGGAGAGAGAGGTGAGCAGTTCTTC. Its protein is CASSLLGERGEQFF.